This T cell receptor beta chain was obtained from a study of blood T cell repertoires in COVID-19. Sequenced by immunoSEQ multiplex PCR; TCRdb stores in-frame clones only, minus some. The sample contains some 270,000 clones, roughly 86% of which appear only once. This CDR3 region has 15 residues. Germline V lookup: CDR1 MGHRA, CDR2 YSYEKL. Trimming removed 4 bases from V and 3 bases from J; junction bases left unmatched: 4. This clone was found a few times. V usage is TRBV4-1 and J usage is TRBJ1-1; 11 bases map to TRBD1. The receptor comes from a woman older than 75 with COVID-19, enrolled during active disease. The source material was peripheral blood. CDR3 protein: CASSRGQGVDTEAFF. CDR3 coding DNA: TGCGCCAGCAGCCGGGGACAGGGGGTGGACACTGAAGCTTTCTTT.